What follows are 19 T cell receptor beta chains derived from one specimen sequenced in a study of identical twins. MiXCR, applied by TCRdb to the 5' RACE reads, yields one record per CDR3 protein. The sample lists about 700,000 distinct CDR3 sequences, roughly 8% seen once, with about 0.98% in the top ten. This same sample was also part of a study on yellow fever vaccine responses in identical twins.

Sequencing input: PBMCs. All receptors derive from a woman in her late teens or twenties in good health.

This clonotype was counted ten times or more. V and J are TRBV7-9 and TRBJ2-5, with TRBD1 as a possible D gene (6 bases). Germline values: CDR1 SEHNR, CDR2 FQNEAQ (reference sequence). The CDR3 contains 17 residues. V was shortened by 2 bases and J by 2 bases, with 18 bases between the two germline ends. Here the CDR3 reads CASSLLNLDSYQETQYF. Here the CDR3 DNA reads TGTGCCAGCAGCTTACTAAACCTGGACAGCTATCAAGAGACCCAGTACTTC.

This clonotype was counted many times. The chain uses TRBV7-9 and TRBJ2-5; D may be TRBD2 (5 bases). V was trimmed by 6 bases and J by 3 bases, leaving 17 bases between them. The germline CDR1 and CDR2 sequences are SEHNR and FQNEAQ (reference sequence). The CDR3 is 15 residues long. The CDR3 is CASSLGSGMEETQYF. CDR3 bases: TGTGCCAGCAGTTTGGGAAGCGGAATGGAAGAGACCCAGTACTTC.

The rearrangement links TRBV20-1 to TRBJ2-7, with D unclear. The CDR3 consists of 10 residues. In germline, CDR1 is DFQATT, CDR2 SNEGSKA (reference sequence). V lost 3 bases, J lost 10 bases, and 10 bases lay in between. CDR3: CSARVGPQYF. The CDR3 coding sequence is TGCAGTGCTAGGGTCGGGCCACAGTACTTC.

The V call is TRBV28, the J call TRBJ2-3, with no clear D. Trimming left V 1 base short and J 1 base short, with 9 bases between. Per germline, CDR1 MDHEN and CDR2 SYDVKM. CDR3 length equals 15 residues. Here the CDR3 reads CASSLSKGRTDTQYF. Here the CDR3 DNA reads TGTGCCAGCAGTTTATCGAAAGGCCGCACAGATACGCAGTATTTT.

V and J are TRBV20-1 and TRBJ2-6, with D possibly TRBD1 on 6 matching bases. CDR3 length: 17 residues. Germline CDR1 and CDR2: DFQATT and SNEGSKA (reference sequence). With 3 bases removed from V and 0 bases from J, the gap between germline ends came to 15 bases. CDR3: CSASVGHIVSGANVLTF. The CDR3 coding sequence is TGCAGTGCTAGTGTGGGACACATCGTCTCTGGGGCCAACGTCCTGACTTTC.

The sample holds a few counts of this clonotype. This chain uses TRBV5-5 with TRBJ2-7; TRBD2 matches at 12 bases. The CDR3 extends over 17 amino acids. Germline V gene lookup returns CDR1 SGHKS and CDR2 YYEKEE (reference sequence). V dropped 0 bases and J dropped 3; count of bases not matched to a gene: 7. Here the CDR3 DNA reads TGTGCCAGCAGCTTGGGCAGACTAGCGGGAGATTACTACGAGCAGTACTTC. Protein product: CASSLGRLAGDYYEQYF.

The CDR3 nucleotides read TGTGCCATCAGGTTTCCCGGGACAGATACGCAGTATTTT. This translates into CAIRFPGTDTQYF. This sequence joins TRBV10-3 and TRBJ2-3; D uncertain. The germline V and J ends were trimmed by 6 bases and 3 bases, with 10 bases remaining between them. This CDR3 spans 13 amino acids. Germline assignment: CDR1 ENHRY and CDR2 SYGVKD.

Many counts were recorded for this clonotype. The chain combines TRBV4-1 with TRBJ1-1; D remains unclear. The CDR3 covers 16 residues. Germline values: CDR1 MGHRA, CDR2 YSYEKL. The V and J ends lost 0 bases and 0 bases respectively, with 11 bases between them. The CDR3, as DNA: TGCGCCAGCAGCCAAGATTTTGGCAGAATGAACACTGAAGCTTTCTTT. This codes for CASSQDFGRMNTEAFF.

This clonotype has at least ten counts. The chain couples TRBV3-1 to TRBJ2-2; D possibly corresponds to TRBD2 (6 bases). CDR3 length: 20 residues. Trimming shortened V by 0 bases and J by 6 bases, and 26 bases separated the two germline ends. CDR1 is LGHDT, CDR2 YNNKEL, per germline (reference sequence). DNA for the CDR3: TGTGCCAGCAGCCAAGAGTCGCCGCGACTAGATCCTCCCCGCGCCGGGGAGCTGTTTTTT. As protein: CASSQESPRLDPPRAGELFF.

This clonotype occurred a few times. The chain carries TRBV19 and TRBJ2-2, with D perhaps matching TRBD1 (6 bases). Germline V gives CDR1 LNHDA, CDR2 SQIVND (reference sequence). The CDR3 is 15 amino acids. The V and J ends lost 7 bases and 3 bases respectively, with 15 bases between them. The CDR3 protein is CASKQGSPDTGELFF. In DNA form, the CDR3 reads TGTGCCAGTAAACAGGGATCCCCCGACACCGGGGAGCTGTTTTTT.

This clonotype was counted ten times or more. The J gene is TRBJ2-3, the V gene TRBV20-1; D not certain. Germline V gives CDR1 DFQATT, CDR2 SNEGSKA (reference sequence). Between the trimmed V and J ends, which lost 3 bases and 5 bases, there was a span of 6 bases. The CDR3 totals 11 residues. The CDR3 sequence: CSASEGDTQYF. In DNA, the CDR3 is TGCAGTGCTAGTGAAGGAGATACGCAGTATTTT.

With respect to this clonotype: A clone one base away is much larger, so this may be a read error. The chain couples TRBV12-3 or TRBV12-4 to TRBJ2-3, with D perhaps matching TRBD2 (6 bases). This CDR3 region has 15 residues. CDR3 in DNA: TGTGCCAGCAGTGGAGGGGCTTCGGGCACAGATACGCAGAATTTT. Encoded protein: CASSGGASGTDTQNF.

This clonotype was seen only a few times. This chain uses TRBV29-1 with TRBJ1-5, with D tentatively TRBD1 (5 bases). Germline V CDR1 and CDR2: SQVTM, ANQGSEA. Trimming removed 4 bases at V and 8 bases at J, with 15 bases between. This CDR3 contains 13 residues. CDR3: CSVGIQGSEPQHF. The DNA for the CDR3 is TGCAGCGTTGGGATTCAGGGTTCGGAGCCCCAGCATTTT.

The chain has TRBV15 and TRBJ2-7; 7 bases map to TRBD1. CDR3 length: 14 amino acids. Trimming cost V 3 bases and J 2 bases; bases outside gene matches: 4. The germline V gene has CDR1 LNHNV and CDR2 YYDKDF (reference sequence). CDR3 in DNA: TGTGCCACCAGCAGGGGGGACAGAACCTACGAGCAGTACTTC. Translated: CATSRGDRTYEQYF.

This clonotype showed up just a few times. CDR3 DNA sequence: TGTGCCAGCAGTTACTTCAGGTCGGGGTGGGCTAGCGGTTACAATGAGCAGTTCTTC. Protein sequence: CASSYFRSGWASGYNEQFF. The chain is built from TRBV6-2 or TRBV6-3 and TRBJ2-1, with 7 bases aligning to TRBD2. The CDR3 has 19 residues. V lost 1 base and J lost 4; bases outside the gene matches: 16. Germline CDR1 reads MNHEY; CDR2 reads SVGEGT.

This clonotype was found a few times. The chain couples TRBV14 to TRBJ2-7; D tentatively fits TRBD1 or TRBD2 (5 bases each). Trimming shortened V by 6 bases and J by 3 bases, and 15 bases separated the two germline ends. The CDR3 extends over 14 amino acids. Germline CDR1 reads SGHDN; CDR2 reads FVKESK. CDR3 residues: CASSSGTAYYEQYF. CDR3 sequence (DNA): TGTGCCAGCAGTTCCGGGACCGCCTACTACGAGCAGTACTTC.

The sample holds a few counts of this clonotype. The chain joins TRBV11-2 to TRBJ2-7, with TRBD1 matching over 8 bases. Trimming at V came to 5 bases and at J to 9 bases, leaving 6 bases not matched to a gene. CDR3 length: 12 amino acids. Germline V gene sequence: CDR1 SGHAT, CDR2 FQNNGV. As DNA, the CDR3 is TGTGCCAGCAGCCAAAGACAGGGGTGGCAGTACTTC. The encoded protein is CASSQRQGWQYF.

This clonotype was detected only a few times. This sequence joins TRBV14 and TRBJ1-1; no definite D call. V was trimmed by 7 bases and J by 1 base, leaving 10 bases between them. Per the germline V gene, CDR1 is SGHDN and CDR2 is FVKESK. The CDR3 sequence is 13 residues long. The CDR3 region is CASKEQANTEAFF. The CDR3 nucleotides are TGTGCCAGCAAAGAACAAGCGAACACTGAAGCTTTCTTT.

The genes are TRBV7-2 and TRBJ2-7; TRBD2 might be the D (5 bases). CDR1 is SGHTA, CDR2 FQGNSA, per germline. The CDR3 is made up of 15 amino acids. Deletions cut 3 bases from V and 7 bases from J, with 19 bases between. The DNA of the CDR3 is TGTGCCAGCAGCTTCTCCGGGGAGCCCCGAGGTGAGCAGTACTTC. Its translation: CASSFSGEPRGEQYF. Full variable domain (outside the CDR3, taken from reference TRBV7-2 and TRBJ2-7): GAGVSQSPSNKVTEKGKDVELRCDPISGHTALYWYRQSLGQGLEFLIYFQGNSAPDKSGLPSDRFSAERTGGSVSTLTIQRTQQEDSAVYLCASSFSGEPRGEQYFGPGTRLTVT.